This T cell receptor (beta chain) was sequenced during a study of tumor-infiltrating lymphocytes in glioblastoma multiforme. The study, taken as a whole, reports: RNA-based TCR sequencing may distort clone frequencies, since cells carry unequal TCR transcript numbers. T cells were not sorted into functional subsets. TCR plus mutation findings rest on a single glioblastoma patient.

Multiple V-beta primers and a C-beta primer amplified TCRB from RNA. TCRdb itself ran the multiplex PCR reads through MiXCR, one entry per CDR3 protein. The sample has approximately 10,000 distinct CDR3 sequences, just over 65% seen once. Trimming cost V 4 bases and J 7 bases, with 12 bases left between them. The CDR3 consists of 13 residues. Germline CDR1 reads SGHRS; CDR2 reads YFSETQ. As regards this clonotype: Antigen: not known.

Sequences were obtained from brain tumor tissue. The chain uses TRBV5-1 and TRBJ1-5; D may be TRBD1 (5 bases). This TCR derives from a male donor with glioblastoma. CDR3 DNA sequence: TGCGCCAGCAGCCTGAGGGGAAACCAGCCCCAGCATTTT. This gives the protein CASSLRGNQPQHF.